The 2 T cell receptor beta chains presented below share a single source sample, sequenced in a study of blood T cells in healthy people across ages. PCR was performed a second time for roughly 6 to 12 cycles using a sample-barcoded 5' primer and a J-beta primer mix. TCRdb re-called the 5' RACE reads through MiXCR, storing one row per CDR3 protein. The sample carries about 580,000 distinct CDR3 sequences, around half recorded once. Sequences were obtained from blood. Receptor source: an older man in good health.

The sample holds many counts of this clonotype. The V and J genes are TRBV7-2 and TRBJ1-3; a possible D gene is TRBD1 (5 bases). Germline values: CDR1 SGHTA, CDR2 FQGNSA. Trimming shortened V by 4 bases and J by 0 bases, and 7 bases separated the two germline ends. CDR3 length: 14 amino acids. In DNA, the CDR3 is TGTGCCAGCAGCTGGGGGATCTCTGGAAACACCATATATTTT. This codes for CASSWGISGNTIYF.

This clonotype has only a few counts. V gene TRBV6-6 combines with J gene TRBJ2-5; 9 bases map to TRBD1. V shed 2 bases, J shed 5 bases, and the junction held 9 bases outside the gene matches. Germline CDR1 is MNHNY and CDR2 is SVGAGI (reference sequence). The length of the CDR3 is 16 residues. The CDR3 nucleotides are TGTGCCAGCAGTTACCCTACGACAGGGGGTCAGGAGACCCAGTACTTC. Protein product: CASSYPTTGGQETQYF.